Included here is one TCR beta chain sequence, with context. Assay: immunoSEQ multiplex PCR; the TCRdb copy retains only in-frame clones and omits some. The table includes roughly 5,500 clones, roughly 67% detected once. CDR3 length equals 15 residues. Germline CDR1 is SGHRS and CDR2 is YFSETQ. V trimming: 4 bases; J trimming: 4 bases; junction bases outside the gene matches: 8. Indicated treatment: preoperative locoregional IRX-2 cytokine immunotherapy. Preoperative locoregional IRX-2 cytokine immunotherapy was tested in the phase Ib source study. This sample stems from a study of preoperative IRX-2 immunotherapy in early breast cancer.

The specimen was tumor tissue, collected before IRX-2 immunotherapy. The rearrangement uses TRBV5-1 and TRBJ1-1; 9 bases fit TRBD1. The TCR sequence derives from a human donor with breast cancer. CDR3 protein: CASSPGTGRATEAFF. The CDR3 nucleotides are TGCGCCAGCAGCCCGGGGACAGGGAGAGCCACTGAAGCTTTCTTT. The variable domain in full, with the rest retrieved from reference TRBV5-1 and TRBJ1-1, is KAGVTQTPRYLIKTRGQQVTLSCSPISGHRSVSWYQQTPGQGLQFLFEYFSETQRNKGNFPGRFSGRQFSNSRSEMNVSTLELGDSALYLCASSPGTGRATEAFFGQGTRLTVV.